This TCR beta chain was observed in a study of response to subunit inactivated influenza vaccine. Whole-study results and caveats: The authors put forward the suggestion that each seasonal influenza vaccination may bring in only a limited number of new T cells.

TCRdb reprocessed the RT-PCR reads via MiXCR and lists one record per CDR3 protein. The repertoire holds 500,000 to 600,000 distinct CDR3 sequences, over 10% seen once, with approximately 14% in the top ten. A few counts support this clonotype. The antigen remains unidentified. The V and J ends lost 0 bases and 3 bases respectively, with 6 bases between them. The CDR3 is made up of 13 amino acids. Germline V gene lookup returns CDR1 LNHDA and CDR2 SQIVND (reference sequence). This chain connects TRBV19 to TRBJ2-7; D ambiguous. This TCR derives from a man between 45 and 60 years old who received an inactivated influenza vaccine. Source: PBMCs from blood, taken 40 to 50 days after vaccination. Here the CDR3 reads CASSIDGFYEQYF. Here the CDR3 DNA reads TGTGCCAGTAGTATAGACGGGTTCTACGAGCAGTACTTC.